The 3 T cell receptor beta chains below all came from one sample that was sequenced in a study of shared clonotypes between healthy human individuals. Generated by immunoSEQ multiplex PCR, the TCRdb table keeps only in-frame clones and is missing some. The sample includes about 2.5 million clones, about nine tenths seen only once; the top ten take approximately 0.4%. The sequencing input was naive CD4+ T cells from PBMCs. Noted subset: CD45RA+ positively selected. The receptors derive from a man aged 18 to 35 in good health. Some clones in this sample may be carry-over from other donors' samples.

The chain couples TRBV5-4 to TRBJ1-1; D not certain. This CDR3 contains 14 residues. Trimming cost V 4 bases and J 1 base, with 11 bases left between them. Germline CDR1 is SGHNT and CDR2 is YYREEE (reference sequence). The CDR3 coding sequence is TGTGCCAGCAGCCAGAAGTTGGGGAACACTGAAGCTTTCTTT. It is translated as CASSQKLGNTEAFF.

The V gene is TRBV18, the J gene TRBJ1-1, with a tentative D call TRBD1 (5 bases). V lost 2 bases to trimming and J lost 4 bases, with 11 bases between them. The CDR3 is 14 residues long. Germline V CDR1 and CDR2: KGHSH, LQKENI. The CDR3 region is CASSPSPGTTEAFF. The DNA for the CDR3 is TGTGCCAGCTCACCATCCCCCGGGACCACTGAAGCTTTCTTT.

For this clone: This sample includes further DNA sequences coding for the same CDR3. The genes are TRBV4-1 and TRBJ1-4; D is unresolved. Germline CDR1 and CDR2: MGHRA and YSYEKL. V was clipped by 1 base and J by 0 bases, with 6 bases between them. There are 15 residues in the CDR3. In nucleotides, the CDR3 is TGCGCCAGCAGCCAAGCAAGGGCAACTAATGAAAAACTGTTTTTT. Translated, it gives CASSQARATNEKLFF.